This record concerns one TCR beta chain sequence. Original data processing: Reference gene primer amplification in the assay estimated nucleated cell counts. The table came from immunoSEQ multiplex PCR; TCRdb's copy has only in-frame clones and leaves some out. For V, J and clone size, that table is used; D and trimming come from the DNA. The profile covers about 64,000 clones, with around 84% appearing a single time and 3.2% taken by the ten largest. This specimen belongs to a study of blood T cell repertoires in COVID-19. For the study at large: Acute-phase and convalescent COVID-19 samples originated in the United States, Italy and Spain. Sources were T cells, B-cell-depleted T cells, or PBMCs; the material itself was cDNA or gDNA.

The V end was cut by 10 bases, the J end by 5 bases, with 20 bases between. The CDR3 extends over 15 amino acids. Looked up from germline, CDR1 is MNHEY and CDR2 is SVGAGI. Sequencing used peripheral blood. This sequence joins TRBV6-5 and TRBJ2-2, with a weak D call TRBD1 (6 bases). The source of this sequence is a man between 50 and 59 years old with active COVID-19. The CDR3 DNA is TGTGCCACGTCAGACATAGGGGGAAAAACCGGGGAGCTGTTTTTT. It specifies CATSDIGGKTGELFF.